This entry describes one T cell receptor beta chain. This sample was taken from a study of T cell responses to AZD1222 COVID-19 vaccine. The length of the CDR3 is 11 residues. Germline CDR1 is SNHLY and CDR2 is FYNNEI. The germline V and J ends were trimmed by 4 bases and 8 bases, with 8 bases remaining between them. The repertoire was sequenced with immunoSEQ multiplex PCR; TCRdb's copy has only in-frame clones and lacks some. Among fewer than 150,000 clones listed, about nine tenths were seen once. The sequence derives from an adult who received the AZD1222 COVID-19 vaccine. Sequencing used peripheral blood, obtained 28 days after the second AZD1222 dose. This chain links TRBV2 with TRBJ1-1; D call uncertain. The CDR3 is CASSVSREAFF. CDR3 DNA sequence: TGTGCCAGCAGTGTGAGCAGGGAAGCTTTCTTT.